Detailed here is one T cell receptor beta chain. Its antigen is unknown. Germline V gives CDR1 SGHRS, CDR2 YFSETQ. Trimming removed 7 bases at V and 9 bases at J, with 14 bases between. This CDR3 has 12 residues. Treatment defined: oral pan-JAK inhibitor, 5-10 mg twice daily. Collected material from alopecia areata patients comprised lesional scalp punch biopsies and peripheral blood. The data originate from a study of CD8+ T cells in alopecia areata. Points from the study as a whole: Among the top 100, expanded CD8+ clones were significantly decreased by tofacitinib, as was scalp clonality. With tofacitinib ongoing, many expanded lesional clones persisted in both scalp and blood.

The sequencing template was cDNA reverse transcribed from extracted RNA. Profiling relied on immunoSEQ multiplex PCR, and the TCRdb table lists in-frame clones only, not all of them. The table lists under 200,000 clones, 60% of them singletons. This clonotype was sampled from a human donor with alopecia areata. The material was CD4+ T cells sorted from blood, obtained at week 24, from a patient treated with tofacitinib. The chain is built from TRBV5-1 and TRBJ2-1; D might be TRBD1 (6 bases). CDR3 coding DNA: TGCGCCAGCGCAGGGGATATAGGTGAGCAGTTCTTC. Translated, it gives CASAGDIGEQFF.